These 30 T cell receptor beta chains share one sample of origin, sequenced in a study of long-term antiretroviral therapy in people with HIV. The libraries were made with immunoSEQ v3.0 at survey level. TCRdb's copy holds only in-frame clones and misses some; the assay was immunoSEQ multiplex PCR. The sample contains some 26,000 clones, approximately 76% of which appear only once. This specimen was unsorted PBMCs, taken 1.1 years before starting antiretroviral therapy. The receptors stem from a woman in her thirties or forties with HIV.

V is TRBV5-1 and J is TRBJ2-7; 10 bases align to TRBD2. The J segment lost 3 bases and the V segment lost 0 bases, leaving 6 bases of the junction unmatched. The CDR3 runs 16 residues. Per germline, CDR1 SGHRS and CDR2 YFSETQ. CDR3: CASSLGIAGGDYEQYF. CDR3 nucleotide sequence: TGCGCCAGCAGCTTGGGTATAGCGGGGGGAGACTACGAGCAGTACTTC.

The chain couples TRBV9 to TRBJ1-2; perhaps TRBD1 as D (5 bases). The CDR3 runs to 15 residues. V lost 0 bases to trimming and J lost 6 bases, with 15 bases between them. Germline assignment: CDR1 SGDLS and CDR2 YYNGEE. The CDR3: CASSVAGIGGDGYTF. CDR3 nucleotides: TGTGCCAGCAGCGTAGCGGGGATCGGGGGAGATGGCTACACCTTC.

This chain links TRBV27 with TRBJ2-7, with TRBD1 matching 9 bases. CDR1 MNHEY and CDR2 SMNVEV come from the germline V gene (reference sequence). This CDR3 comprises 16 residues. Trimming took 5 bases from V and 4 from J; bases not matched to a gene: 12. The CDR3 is CASSTHKGTGRYEQYF. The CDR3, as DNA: TGTGCCAGCAGTACACATAAGGGGACAGGGCGGTACGAGCAGTACTTC.

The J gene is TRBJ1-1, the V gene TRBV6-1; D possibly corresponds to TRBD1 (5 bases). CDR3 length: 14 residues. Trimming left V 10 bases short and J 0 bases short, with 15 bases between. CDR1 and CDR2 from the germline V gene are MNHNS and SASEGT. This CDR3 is CANERDPLNTEAFF. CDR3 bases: TGTGCCAACGAAAGGGACCCTCTGAACACTGAAGCTTTCTTT.

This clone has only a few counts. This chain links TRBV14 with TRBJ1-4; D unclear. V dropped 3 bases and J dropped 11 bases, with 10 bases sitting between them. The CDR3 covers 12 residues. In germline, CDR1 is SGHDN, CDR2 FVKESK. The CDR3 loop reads CASSQAGWKLFF. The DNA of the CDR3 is TGTGCCAGCAGCCAGGCCGGGTGGAAACTGTTTTTT.

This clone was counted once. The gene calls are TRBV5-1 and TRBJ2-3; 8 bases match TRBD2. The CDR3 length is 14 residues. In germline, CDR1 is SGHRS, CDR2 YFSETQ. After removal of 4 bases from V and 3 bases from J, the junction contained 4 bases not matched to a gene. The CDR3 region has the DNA TGCGCCAGCAGCACAACGGGGGGGACAGATACGCAGTATTTT. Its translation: CASSTTGGTDTQYF.

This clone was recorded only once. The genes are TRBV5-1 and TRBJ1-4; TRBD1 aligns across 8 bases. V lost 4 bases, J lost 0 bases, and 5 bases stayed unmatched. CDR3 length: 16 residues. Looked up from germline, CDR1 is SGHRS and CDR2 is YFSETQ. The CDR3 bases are TGCGCCAGCAGCACCGGACAGGGATCAACTAATGAAAAACTGTTTTTT. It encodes CASSTGQGSTNEKLFF.

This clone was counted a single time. This CDR3 reads CASSKAGGEEKLFF. CDR3 sequence (DNA): TGTGCCAGCAGCAAGGCAGGGGGCGAGGAAAAACTGTTTTTT. The rearrangement joins TRBV21-1 to TRBJ1-4; the table's D call, TRBD1, was not checked against the DNA. TRBV21-1 constitutes a pseudogene. The length of the CDR3 is 14 residues.

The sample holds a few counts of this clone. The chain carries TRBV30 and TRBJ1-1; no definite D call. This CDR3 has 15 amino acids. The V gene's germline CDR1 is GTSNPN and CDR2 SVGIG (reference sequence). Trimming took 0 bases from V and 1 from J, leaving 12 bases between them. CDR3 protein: CAWSVRQPANTEAFF. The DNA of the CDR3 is TGTGCCTGGAGTGTACGCCAGCCTGCGAACACTGAAGCTTTCTTT.

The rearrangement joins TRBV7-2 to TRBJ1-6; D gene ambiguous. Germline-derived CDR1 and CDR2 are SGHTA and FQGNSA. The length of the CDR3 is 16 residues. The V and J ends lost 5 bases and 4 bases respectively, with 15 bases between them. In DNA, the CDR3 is TGTGCCAGCAGCCCGAGGCGATCGGGTTATAATTCACCCCTCCACTTT. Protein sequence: CASSPRRSGYNSPLHF.

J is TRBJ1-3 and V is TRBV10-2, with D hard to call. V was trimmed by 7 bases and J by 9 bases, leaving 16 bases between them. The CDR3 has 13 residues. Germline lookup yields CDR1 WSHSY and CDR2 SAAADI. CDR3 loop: CASIRSIGATIYF. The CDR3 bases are TGCGCCAGCATCAGGAGCATCGGTGCCACCATATATTTT.

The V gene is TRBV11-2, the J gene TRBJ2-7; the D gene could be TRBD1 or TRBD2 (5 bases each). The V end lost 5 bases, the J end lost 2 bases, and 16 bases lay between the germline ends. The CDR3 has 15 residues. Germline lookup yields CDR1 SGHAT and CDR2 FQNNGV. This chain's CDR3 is CASSLGTSTPYEQYF. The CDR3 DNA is TGTGCCAGCAGCCTAGGGACGTCTACTCCCTACGAGCAGTACTTC.

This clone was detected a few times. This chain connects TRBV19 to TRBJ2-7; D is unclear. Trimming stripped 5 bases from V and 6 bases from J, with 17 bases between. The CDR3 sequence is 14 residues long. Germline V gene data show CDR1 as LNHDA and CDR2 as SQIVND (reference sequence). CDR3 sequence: CASSLTDGPLEQYF. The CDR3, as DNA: TGTGCCAGTAGTCTGACGGACGGACCCCTCGAGCAGTACTTC. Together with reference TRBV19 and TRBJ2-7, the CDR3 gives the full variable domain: DGGITQSPKYLFRKEGQNVTLSCEQNLNHDAMYWYRQDPGQGLRLIYYSQIVNDFQKGDIAEGYSVSREKKESFPLTVTSAQKNPTAFYLCASSLTDGPLEQYFGPGTRLTVT.

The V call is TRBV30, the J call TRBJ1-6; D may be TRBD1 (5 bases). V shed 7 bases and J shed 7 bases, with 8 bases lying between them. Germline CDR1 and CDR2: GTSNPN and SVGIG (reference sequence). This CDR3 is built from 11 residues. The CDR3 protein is CAFGGNSPLHF. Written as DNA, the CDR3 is TGTGCCTTTGGGGGGAATTCACCCCTCCACTTT.

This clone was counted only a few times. DNA of the CDR3: TGCGCCAGCAGCTTGGCAGGATCCTACGAGCAGTACTTC. The encoded protein is CASSLAGSYEQYF. The chain employs TRBV5-1 and TRBJ2-7; D unresolved. V was cut by 0 bases and J by 1 base, with 5 bases left in between. The germline V gene encodes CDR1 SGHRS and CDR2 YFSETQ. CDR3 size: 13 residues.

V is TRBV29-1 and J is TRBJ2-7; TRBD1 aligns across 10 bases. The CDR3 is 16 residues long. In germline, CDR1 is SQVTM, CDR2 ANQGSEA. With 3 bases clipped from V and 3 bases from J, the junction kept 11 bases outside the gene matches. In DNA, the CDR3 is TGCAGCGTTGAGTTTTTCTTGACAGGGGGCATCTACGAGCAGTACTTC. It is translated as CSVEFFLTGGIYEQYF.

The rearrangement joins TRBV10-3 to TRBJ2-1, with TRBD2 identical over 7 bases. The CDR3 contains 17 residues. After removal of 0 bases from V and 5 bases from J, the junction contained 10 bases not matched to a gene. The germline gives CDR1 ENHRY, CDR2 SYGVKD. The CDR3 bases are TGTGCCATCAGTGAGTCGGGGGTTTTAAGCGGGGACAATGAGCAGTTCTTC. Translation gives CAISESGVLSGDNEQFF.

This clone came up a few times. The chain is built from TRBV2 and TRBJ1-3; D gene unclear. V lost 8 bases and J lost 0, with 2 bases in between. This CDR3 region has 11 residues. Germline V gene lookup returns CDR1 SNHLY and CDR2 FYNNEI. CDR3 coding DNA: TGTGCCAGCTCCTCTGGAAACACCATATATTTT. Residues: CASSSGNTIYF.

In DNA form, the CDR3 reads TGTGCCAGCAGCTTAGAGGCCGAGCAGTTCTTC. Its translation: CASSLEAEQFF. The V call is TRBV11-1, the J call TRBJ2-1; D remains ambiguous. With 1 base removed from V and 10 bases from J, the gap between germline ends came to 5 bases. Germline CDR1 and CDR2: SGHAT and FQDESV (reference sequence). The CDR3 runs 11 residues.

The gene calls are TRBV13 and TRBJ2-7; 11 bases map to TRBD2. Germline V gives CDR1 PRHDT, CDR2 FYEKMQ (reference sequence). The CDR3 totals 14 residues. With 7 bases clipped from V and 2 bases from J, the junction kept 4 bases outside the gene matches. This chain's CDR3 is CASTPGLAAYEQYF. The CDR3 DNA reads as TGTGCCAGCACCCCGGGACTAGCGGCCTACGAGCAGTACTTC.

The CDR3 DNA reads TGTGCCAGCAGGTCCCGAGGGACCTCTAATGAAAAACTGTTTTTT. This translates into CASRSRGTSNEKLFF. The chain recombines TRBV7-9 with TRBJ1-4, with TRBD1 as a possible D gene (5 bases). The CDR3 totals 15 residues. CDR1 and CDR2 (germline): SEHNR, FQNEAQ (reference sequence). V dropped 6 bases and J dropped 3 bases, with 14 bases sitting between them.

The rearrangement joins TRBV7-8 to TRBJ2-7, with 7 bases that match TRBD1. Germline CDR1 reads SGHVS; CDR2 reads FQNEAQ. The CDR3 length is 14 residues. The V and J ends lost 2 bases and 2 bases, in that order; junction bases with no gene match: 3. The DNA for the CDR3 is TGTGCCAGCAGCTTAATGGGACAGCCCTACGAGCAGTACTTC. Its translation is CASSLMGQPYEQYF.

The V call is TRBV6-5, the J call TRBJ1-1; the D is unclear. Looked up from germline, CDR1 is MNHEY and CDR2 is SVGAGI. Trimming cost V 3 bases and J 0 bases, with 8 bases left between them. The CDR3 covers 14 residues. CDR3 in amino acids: CASSYSRMNTEAFF. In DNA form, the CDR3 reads TGTGCCAGCAGTTATTCCAGGATGAACACTGAAGCTTTCTTT.

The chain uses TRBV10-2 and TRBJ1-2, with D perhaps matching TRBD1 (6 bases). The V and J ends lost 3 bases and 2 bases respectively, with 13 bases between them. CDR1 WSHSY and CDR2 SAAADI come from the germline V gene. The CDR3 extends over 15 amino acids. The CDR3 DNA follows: TGCGCCAGCAGTGATTCAAGGACAGCGAACTATGGCTACACCTTC. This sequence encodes CASSDSRTANYGYTF.

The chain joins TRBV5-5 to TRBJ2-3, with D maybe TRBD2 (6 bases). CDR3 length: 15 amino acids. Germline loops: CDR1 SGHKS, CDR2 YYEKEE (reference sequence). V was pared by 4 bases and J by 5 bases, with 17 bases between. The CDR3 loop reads CASSNREIAVDTQYF. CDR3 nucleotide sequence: TGTGCCAGCAGCAATCGGGAGATAGCGGTAGATACGCAGTATTTT.

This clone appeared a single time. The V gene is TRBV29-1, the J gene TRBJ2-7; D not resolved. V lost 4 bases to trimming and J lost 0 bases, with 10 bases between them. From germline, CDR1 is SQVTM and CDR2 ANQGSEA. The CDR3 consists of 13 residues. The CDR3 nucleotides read TGCAGCGTTGTCCCCATTAACTCCTACGAGCAGTACTTC. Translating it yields CSVVPINSYEQYF.

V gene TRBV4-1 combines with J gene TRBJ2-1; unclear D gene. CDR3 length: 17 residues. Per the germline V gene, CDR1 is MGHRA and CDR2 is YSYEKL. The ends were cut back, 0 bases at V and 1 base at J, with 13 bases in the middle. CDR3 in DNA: TGCGCCAGCAGCCAAGATAGGGCACGCGCGTCCTACAATGAGCAGTTCTTC. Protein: CASSQDRARASYNEQFF.

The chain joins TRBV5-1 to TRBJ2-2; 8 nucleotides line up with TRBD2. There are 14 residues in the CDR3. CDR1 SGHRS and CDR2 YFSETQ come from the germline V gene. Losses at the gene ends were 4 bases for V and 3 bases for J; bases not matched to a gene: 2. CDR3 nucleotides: TGCGCCAGCAGCCCGGGACTAGACACCGGGGAGCTGTTTTTT. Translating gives CASSPGLDTGELFF.

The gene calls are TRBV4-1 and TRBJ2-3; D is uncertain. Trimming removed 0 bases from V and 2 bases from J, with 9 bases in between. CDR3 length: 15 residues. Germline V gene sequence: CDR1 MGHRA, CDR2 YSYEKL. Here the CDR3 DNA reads TGCGCCAGCAGCCAAGATTTGGCTTCCACAGATACGCAGTATTTT. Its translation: CASSQDLASTDTQYF.

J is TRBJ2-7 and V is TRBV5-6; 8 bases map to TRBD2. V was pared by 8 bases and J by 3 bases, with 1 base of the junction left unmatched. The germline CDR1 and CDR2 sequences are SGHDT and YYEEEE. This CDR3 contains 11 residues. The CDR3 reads CASTSGYEQYF. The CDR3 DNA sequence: TGTGCCAGTACTAGCGGCTACGAGCAGTACTTC.